This section outlines one TCR beta chain sequence together with its context. The sample comes from a study of shared clonotypes between healthy human individuals. CD45RO-negative CD8 cells positively selected for CCR7 made up the naive population, which excluded terminally differentiated effector memory CD45RA+ cells. Each cell subset's genomic DNA was divided evenly among several immunoSEQ plates. Clones were sequenced by immunoSEQ multiplex PCR, and TCRdb holds only the in-frame ones, with some missing. In the table there are about 650,000 clones, roughly 96% of which are singletons. The CDR3 is made up of 15 amino acids. V was trimmed by 8 bases and J by 8 bases, leaving 21 bases between them. Germline CDR1 and CDR2: MNHEY and SMNVEV (reference sequence).

V gene TRBV27 combines with J gene TRBJ1-4; possible D gene TRBD1, 6 bases. Material for sequencing was naive CD8+ T cells sorted from blood. The source is a woman aged 25 to 45 in good health. The CDR3 is CASRSLQDSREKLFF. In DNA form, the CDR3 reads TGTGCCAGCCGTTCTCTCCAGGACAGTAGGGAAAAACTGTTTTTT.